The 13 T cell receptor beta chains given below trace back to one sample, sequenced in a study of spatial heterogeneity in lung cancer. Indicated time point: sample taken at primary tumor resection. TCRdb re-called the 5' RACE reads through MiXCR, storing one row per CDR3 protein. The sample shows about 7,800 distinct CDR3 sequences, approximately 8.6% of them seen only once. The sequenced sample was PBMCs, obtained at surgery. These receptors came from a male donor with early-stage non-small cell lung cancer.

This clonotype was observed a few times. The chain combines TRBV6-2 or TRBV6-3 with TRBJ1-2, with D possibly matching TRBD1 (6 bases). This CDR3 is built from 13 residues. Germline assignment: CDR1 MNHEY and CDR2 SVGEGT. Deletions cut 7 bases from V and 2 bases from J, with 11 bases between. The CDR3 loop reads CASNVQGNYGYTF. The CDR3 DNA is TGTGCCAGCAACGTACAGGGAAACTATGGCTACACCTTC.

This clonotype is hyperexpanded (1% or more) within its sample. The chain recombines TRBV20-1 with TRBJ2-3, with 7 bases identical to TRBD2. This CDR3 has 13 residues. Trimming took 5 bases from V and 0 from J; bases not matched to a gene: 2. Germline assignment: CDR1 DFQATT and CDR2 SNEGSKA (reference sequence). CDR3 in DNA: TGCAGTGCTCCCGGGGGGAGCACAGATACGCAGTATTTT. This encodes CSAPGGSTDTQYF.

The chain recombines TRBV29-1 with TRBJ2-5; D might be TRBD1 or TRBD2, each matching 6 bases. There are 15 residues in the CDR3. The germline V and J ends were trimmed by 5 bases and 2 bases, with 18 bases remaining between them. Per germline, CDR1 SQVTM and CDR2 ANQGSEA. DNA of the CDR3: TGCAGCGTTAGGCTCCAAGGGGGGAGACAAGAGACCCAGTACTTC. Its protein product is CSVRLQGGRQETQYF. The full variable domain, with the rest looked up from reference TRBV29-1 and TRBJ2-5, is SAVISQKPSRDICQRGTSLTIQCQVDSQVTMMFWYRQQPGQSLTLIATANQGSEATYESGFVIDKFPISRPNLTFSTLTVSNMSPEDSSIYLCSVRLQGGRQETQYFGPGTRLLVL.

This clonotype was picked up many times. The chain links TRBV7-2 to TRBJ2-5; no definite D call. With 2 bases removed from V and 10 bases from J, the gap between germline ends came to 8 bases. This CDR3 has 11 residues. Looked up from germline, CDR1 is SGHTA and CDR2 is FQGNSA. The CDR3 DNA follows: TGTGCCAGCAGCTTATTAGATATCCAGTACTTC. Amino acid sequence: CASSLLDIQYF.

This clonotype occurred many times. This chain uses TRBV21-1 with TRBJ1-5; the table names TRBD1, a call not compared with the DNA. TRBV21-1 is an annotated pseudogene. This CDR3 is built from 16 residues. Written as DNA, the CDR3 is TGTGCCAGCAGCACGTGGGACAGGGGGGAGGATCAGCCCCAGCATTTT. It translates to CASSTWDRGEDQPQHF.

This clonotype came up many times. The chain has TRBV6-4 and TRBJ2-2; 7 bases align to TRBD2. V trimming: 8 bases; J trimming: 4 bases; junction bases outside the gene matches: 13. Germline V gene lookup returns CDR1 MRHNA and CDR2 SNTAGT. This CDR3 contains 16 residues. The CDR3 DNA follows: TGTGCCAGCCTCCGGGAGGAAACCCAACCCACCGGGGAGCTGTTTTTT. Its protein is CASLREETQPTGELFF.

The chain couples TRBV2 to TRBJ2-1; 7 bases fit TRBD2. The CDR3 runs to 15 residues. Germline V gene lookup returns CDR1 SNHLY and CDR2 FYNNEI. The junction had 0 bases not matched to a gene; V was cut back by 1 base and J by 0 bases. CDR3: CASSEGGSSYNEQFF. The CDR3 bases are TGTGCCAGCAGTGAAGGCGGGAGCTCCTACAATGAGCAGTTCTTC.

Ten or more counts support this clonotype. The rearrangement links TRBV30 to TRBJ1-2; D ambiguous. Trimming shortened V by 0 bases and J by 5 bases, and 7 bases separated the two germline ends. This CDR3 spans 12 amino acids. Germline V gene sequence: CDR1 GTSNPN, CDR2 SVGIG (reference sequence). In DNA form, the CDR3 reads TGTGCCTGGAGTGTACGAGATTATGGCTACACCTTC. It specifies CAWSVRDYGYTF.

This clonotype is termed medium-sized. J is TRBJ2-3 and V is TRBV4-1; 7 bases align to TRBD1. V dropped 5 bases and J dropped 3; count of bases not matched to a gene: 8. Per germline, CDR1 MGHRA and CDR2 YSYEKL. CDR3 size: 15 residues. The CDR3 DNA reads TGCGCCAGCAGCAAACGGGACAGTGGAACAGATACGCAGTATTTT. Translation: CASSKRDSGTDTQYF.

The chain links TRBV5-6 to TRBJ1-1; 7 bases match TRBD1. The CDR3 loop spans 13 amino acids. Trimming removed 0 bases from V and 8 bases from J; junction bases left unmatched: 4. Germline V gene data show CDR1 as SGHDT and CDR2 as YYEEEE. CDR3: CASSLVDRVEAFF. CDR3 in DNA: TGTGCCAGCAGCTTGGTAGACAGGGTCGAAGCTTTCTTT.

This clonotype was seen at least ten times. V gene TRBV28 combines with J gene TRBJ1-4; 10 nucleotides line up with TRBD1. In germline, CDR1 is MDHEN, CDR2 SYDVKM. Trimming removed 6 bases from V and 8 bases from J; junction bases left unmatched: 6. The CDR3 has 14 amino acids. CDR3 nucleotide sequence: TGTGCCAGCAGCTCGACAGGGGGCGGAGAAAAACTGTTTTTT. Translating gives CASSSTGGGEKLFF. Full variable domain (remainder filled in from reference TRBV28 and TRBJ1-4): DVKVTQSSRYLVKRTGEKVFLECVQDMDHENMFWYRQDPGLGLRLIYFSYDVKMKEKGDIPEGYSVSREKKERFSLILESASTNQTSMYLCASSSTGGGEKLFFGSGTQLSVL.

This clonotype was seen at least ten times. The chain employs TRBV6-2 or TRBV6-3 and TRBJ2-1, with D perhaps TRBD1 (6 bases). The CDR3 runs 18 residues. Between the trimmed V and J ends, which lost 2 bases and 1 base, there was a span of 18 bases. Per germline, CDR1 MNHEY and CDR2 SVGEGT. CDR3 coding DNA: TGTGCCAGCAGTTACCCCCCAGGGGTGGGGGTTTCCTACAATGAGCAGTTCTTC. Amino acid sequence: CASSYPPGVGVSYNEQFF.

This CDR3 reads CASSPEGEQYF. The CDR3 coding sequence is TGTGCCAGCAGTCCAGAGGGGGAGCAGTACTTC. The chain employs TRBV2 and TRBJ2-7, with D perhaps assigned TRBD1 or TRBD2 (5 bases each). V lost 5 bases, J lost 7 bases, and 9 bases lay in between. Germline V gene sequence: CDR1 SNHLY, CDR2 FYNNEI. This CDR3 comprises 11 residues.